The clone carrying this TCR beta chain was counted only a few times. Antigen specificity is unknown. Not a single patient had been given any form of treatment at any point before undergoing thyroid surgery. The sample is drawn from a study of metastatic and nonmetastatic thyroid tumors. The overall study: The comparison covered peripheral blood and tumor or nodule tissue in malignant and benign thyroid patients.

Per the authors' pipeline: Clinicopathological groups supplied CDR3 differences that were used to build a distant-metastasis classifier for papillary thyroid cancer. MiXCR was used by TCRdb to re-call the PCR reads. For this entry, the V and J calls and clone size follow TCRdb and not the study's own pipeline. Of 35,000 to 50,000 clones listed, less than 3.5% are singletons. Study-wide points: Malignant thyroid tumors reportedly exceeded benign nodules significantly in TCR beta diversity, with the difference appearing in blood and tumor.

Germline CDR1 MNHNS, CDR2 SASEGT. With 5 bases removed from V and 2 bases from J, the gap between germline ends came to 6 bases. The CDR3 length is 12 residues. This rearrangement joins TRBV6-1 to TRBJ1-2, with a tentative D call TRBD1 (5 bases). This TCR was sampled from a female donor with papillary thyroid cancer or a benign thyroid nodule (not recorded which). Some clones in this sample may be carry-over from other donors' samples. The sequenced sample was blood. The CDR3 DNA sequence: TGTGCCAGCAGTCGACAGAACTATGGCTACACCTTC. Its protein product is CASSRQNYGYTF.